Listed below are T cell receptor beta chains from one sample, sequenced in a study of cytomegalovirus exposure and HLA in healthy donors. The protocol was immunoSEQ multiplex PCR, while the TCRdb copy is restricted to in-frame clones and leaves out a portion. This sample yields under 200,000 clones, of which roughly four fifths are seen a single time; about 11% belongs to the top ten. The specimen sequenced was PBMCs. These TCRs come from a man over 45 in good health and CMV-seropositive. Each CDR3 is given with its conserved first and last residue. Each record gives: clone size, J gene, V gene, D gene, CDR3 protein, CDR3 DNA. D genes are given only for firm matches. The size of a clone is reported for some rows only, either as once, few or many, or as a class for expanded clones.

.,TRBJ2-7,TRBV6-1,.,CASSVRTDPSEQYF,TGTGCCAGCAGTGTTAGGACAGATCCTTCCGAGCAGTACTTC
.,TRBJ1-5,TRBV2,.,CASSVERNQPQHF,TGTGCCAGCAGCGTCGAGAGGAATCAGCCCCAGCATTTT
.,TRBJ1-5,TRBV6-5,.,CASSPLPGFQPQHF,TGTGCCAGCAGCCCACTCCCCGGGTTCCAGCCCCAGCATTTT
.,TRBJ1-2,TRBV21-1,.,CASSKGHRGPIDGYTF,TGTGCCAGCAGCAAAGGGCACAGGGGGCCTATCGATGGCTACACCTTC
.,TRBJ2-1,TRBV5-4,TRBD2,CASSLGLAGDEQFF,TGTGCCAGCAGCTTGGGACTAGCGGGGGATGAGCAGTTCTTC
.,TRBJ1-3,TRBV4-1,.,CAGSLPPSFTGAGNTIYF,TGCGCCGGCAGCCTCCCCCCTTCTTTTACAGGAGCTGGAAACACCATATATTTT
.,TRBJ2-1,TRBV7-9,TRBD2,CASSSAPGLAGGGEQFF,TGTGCCAGCAGCTCGGCTCCGGGACTAGCGGGGGGGGGTGAGCAGTTCTTC
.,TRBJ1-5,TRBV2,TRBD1,CASRQGAVGNQPQHF,TGTGCCAGCAGACAGGGGGCGGTGGGCAATCAGCCCCAGCATTTT
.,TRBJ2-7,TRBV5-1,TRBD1,CASSSRDRANEQYF,TGCGCCAGCAGCTCCCGCGACAGGGCCAACGAGCAGTACTTC
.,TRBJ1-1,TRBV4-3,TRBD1,CASSQGDRGGTEAFF,TGCGCCAGCAGCCAAGGGGACAGGGGCGGAACTGAAGCTTTCTTT
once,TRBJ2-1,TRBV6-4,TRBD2,CASSVIAGGNTEQFF,TGTGCCAGCAGTGTAATAGCGGGGGGGAATACTGAGCAGTTCTTC
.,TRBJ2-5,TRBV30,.,CAWSVHPSFGETQYF,TGTGCCTGGAGTGTACACCCATCTTTCGGGGAGACCCAGTACTTC
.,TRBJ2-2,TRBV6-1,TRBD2,CASSESPGLAGTGELFF,TGTGCCAGCAGTGAATCACCGGGACTAGCGGGCACCGGGGAGCTGTTTTTT
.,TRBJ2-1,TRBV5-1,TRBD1,CASSWGQYNEQFF,TGCGCCAGCAGCTGGGGACAGTACAATGAGCAGTTCTTC
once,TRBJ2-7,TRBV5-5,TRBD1,CASSLGTGGIYEQYF,TGTGCCAGCAGCTTGGGGACAGGGGGCATATACGAGCAGTACTTC
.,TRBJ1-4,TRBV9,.,CASSAVPVRGSEKLFF,TGTGCCAGCAGCGCCGTTCCGGTCAGGGGTAGTGAAAAACTGTTTTTT
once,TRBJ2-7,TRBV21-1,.,CASSKDFAEQYF,TGTGCCAGCAGCAAGGACTTTGCCGAGCAGTACTTC
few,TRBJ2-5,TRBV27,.,CASSFLGGAGETQYF,TGTGCCAGCAGTTTTCTTGGGGGCGCCGGGGAGACCCAGTACTTC
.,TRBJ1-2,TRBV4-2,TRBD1,CASSQFGQAYGYTF,TGTGCCAGCAGCCAATTTGGACAGGCTTATGGCTACACCTTC
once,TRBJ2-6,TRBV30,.,CAWSVGGANVLTF,TGTGCCTGGAGTGTCGGTGGGGCCAACGTCCTGACTTTC
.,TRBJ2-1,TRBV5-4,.,CASASGLLENEQFF,TGTGCCAGCGCCTCTGGACTACTTGAAAATGAGCAGTTCTTC
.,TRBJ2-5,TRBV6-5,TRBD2,CASSQPGLAGTQYF,TGTGCCAGCAGTCAACCGGGACTAGCGGGCACCCAGTACTTC
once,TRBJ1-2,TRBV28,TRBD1,CASSLRPGGAYGYTF,TGTGCCAGCAGTTTACGCCCAGGGGGCGCATATGGCTACACCTTC
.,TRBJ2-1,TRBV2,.,CASSEAGTPILADEQFF,TGTGCCAGCAGTGAAGCCGGGACACCGATCCTCGCCGATGAGCAGTTCTTC
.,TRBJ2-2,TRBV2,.,CASKGRTGNTGELFF,TGTGCCAGCAAGGGGAGGACAGGGAACACCGGGGAGCTGTTTTTT
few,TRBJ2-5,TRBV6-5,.,CASSQDGSNGETQYF,TGTGCCAGCAGCCAAGACGGGTCAAACGGCGAGACCCAGTACTTC
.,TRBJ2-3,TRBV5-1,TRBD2,CASSHSGESTDTQYF,TGCGCCAGCAGCCATAGCGGGGAGAGCACAGATACGCAGTATTTT
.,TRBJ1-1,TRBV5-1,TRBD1,CASSRGQTNTEAFF,TGCGCCAGCAGCCGGGGACAGACTAACACTGAAGCTTTCTTT
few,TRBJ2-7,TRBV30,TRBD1,CAWRRRDREYEQYF,TGTGCCTGGAGAAGGCGGGACAGGGAATACGAGCAGTACTTC
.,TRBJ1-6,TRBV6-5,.,CASSYVGRASPLHF,TGTGCCAGCAGTTATGTCGGCAGGGCTTCACCCCTCCACTTT
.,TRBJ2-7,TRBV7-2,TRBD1,CASSLSSDRGIYEQYF,TGTGCCAGCAGCTTATCTTCGGACAGGGGTATCTACGAGCAGTACTTC
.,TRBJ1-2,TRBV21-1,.,CASSKAPGSDYGYTF,TGTGCCAGCAGCAAAGCCCCGGGGTCGGATTATGGCTACACCTTC
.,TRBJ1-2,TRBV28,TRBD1,CASREPGTGSPYGYTF,TGTGCCAGCAGGGAACCCGGGACAGGGAGTCCCTATGGCTACACCTTC
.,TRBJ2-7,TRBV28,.,CASGQRPYEQYF,TGTGCCAGCGGACAACGTCCCTACGAGCAGTACTTC
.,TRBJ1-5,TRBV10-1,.,CASPDRRHQPQHF,TGCGCCAGCCCAGACAGACGCCATCAGCCCCAGCATTTT
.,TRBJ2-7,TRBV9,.,CASTLTVGGEQYF,TGTGCCAGCACCCTAACAGTTGGAGGCGAGCAGTACTTC
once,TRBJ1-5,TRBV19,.,CASSRTENQPQHF,TGTGCCAGTAGTCGGACAGAAAATCAGCCCCAGCATTTT
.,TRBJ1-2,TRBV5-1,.,CASSGGLLGNGYTF,TGCGCCAGCAGCGGGGGACTTCTCGGGAATGGCTACACCTTC
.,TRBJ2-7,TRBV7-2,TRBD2,CASSLVGVAGSDYEQYF,TGTGCCAGCAGCTTAGTAGGAGTAGCGGGTTCAGACTACGAGCAGTACTTC
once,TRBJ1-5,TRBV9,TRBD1,CASSRTGLNQPQHF,TGTGCCAGCAGCCGGACAGGTCTCAATCAGCCCCAGCATTTT
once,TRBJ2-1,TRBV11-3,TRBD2,CASSPLAGVEQFF,TGTGCCAGCAGCCCTCTAGCGGGAGTTGAGCAGTTCTTC
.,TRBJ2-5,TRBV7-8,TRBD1,CASSLAHLNRGLETQYF,TGTGCCAGCAGCTTAGCACATTTAAACAGGGGGTTGGAGACCCAGTACTTC
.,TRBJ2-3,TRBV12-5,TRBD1,CASGLGGQSTDTQYF,TGTGCTAGTGGTTTGGGGGGACAGAGCACAGATACGCAGTATTTT
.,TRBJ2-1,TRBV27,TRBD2,CASSRLAGNEQFF,TGTGCCAGCAGCAGACTAGCCGGCAATGAGCAGTTCTTC
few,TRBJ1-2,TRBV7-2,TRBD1,CASSFGSTATGGRGYTF,TGTGCCAGCAGCTTTGGTTCCACGGCAACAGGGGGTCGCGGCTACACCTTC